The 10 T cell receptor beta chains in this list originate from one sample, sequenced in a study of CD8 T cells in ankylosing spondylitis. TCRdb used MiXCR to reprocess the 5' RACE reads, holding one entry per CDR3 protein. The table records 150,000 or so distinct CDR3 sequences, roughly 30% of them present only once. Sample: synovial fluid, either unsorted or a sorted T cell fraction (not recorded which). The receptors derive from a male donor with ankylosing spondylitis.

The chain has TRBV7-9 and TRBJ1-1; no definite D call. V was pared by 1 base and J by 4 bases, with 10 bases between. This CDR3 is 14 amino acids long. CDR1 is SEHNR and CDR2 is FQNEAQ in the germline V gene (reference sequence). CDR3 nucleotides: TGTGCCAGCAGCTTAGATAGTTGGGGCACTGAAGCTTTCTTT. It yields the protein CASSLDSWGTEAFF.

The chain is built from TRBV5-1 and TRBJ2-2; TRBD1 or TRBD2 may be the D gene (5 bases each). Germline V gene data show CDR1 as SGHRS and CDR2 as YFSETQ. Trimming pared 4 bases from V and 7 bases from J, leaving 17 bases between. This CDR3 has 15 amino acids. For the CDR3, the DNA is TGCGCCAGCAGCCCCGACGGGACCAAGGGCGGGGAGCTGTTTTTT. The encoded protein is CASSPDGTKGGELFF.

This clonotype was seen more than once but under ten times. This chain links TRBV20-1 with TRBJ1-2; 7 bases align to TRBD1. Germline lookup yields CDR1 DFQATT and CDR2 SNEGSKA (reference sequence). The CDR3 totals 16 residues. V shed 2 bases, J shed 4 bases, and the junction held 13 bases outside the gene matches. CDR3 DNA: TGCAGTGCTAGACCGGGACAGTCAAGGGGAGGCTATGGCTACACCTTC. It specifies CSARPGQSRGGYGYTF.

The rearrangement links TRBV20-1 to TRBJ2-7, with D possibly matching TRBD1 (6 bases). CDR3 size: 18 residues. Germline loops: CDR1 DFQATT, CDR2 SNEGSKA (reference sequence). Deletions cut 0 bases from V and 2 bases from J, with 23 bases between. The CDR3 DNA reads as TGCAGTGCTAGAGATCGAGGCAGGGGAGAGGCTAAAACCTACGAGCAGTACTTC. Its translation is CSARDRGRGEAKTYEQYF.

The CDR3 bases are TGCAGTGCCCCCCGCCGGGGGCGCAATCAGCCCCAGCATTTT. The encoded protein is CSAPRRGRNQPQHF. The gene calls are TRBV20-1 and TRBJ1-5; perhaps TRBD1 as D (6 bases). V was pared by 6 bases and J by 2 bases, with 14 bases between. CDR3 length equals 14 residues. Germline V gene lookup returns CDR1 DFQATT and CDR2 SNEGSKA (reference sequence).

This clonotype occurred many times. The V gene is TRBV20-1, the J gene TRBJ1-2, with a tentative D call TRBD1 (5 bases). Germline V CDR1 and CDR2: DFQATT, SNEGSKA (reference sequence). This CDR3 comprises 12 residues. V lost 2 bases, J lost 4 bases, and 8 bases lay in between. In nucleotides, the CDR3 is TGCAGTGCTAGAAGGGGTGGCTATGGCTACACCTTC. Its protein is CSARRGGYGYTF.

There are many counts of this clonotype. V and J are TRBV4-3 and TRBJ2-7; 8 nucleotides match TRBD2. Germline CDR1 LGHNA, CDR2 YSLEER. The CDR3 is 15 amino acids. The trim removed 0 bases at V and 3 bases at J, leaving 4 bases unmatched. CDR3: CASSQDTGTSYEQYF. CDR3 bases: TGCGCCAGCAGCCAAGATACCGGGACTAGCTACGAGCAGTACTTC.

This clonotype occurred many times. The chain uses TRBV20-1 and TRBJ2-5; TRBD2 is a possible D gene (6 bases). The ends were cut back, 3 bases at V and 1 base at J, with 6 bases in the middle. The germline CDR1 and CDR2 sequences are DFQATT and SNEGSKA (reference sequence). The CDR3 spans 12 residues. The CDR3 nucleotides read TGCAGTGCTAGCGGGGGCCAAGAGACCCAGTACTTC. Translated: CSASGGQETQYF.

This clonotype was counted at least ten times. The chain joins TRBV7-2 to TRBJ1-5; 9 bases agree with TRBD1. Per the germline V gene, CDR1 is SGHTA and CDR2 is FQGNSA. With 0 bases clipped from V and 1 base from J, the junction kept 7 bases outside the gene matches. This CDR3 region has 18 residues. CDR3 protein: CASSLAGTGGWSNQPQHF. Here the CDR3 DNA reads TGTGCCAGCAGCTTAGCGGGTACAGGGGGCTGGAGCAATCAGCCCCAGCATTTT. Full variable domain (missing parts from reference TRBV7-2 and TRBJ1-5): GAGVSQSPSNKVTEKGKDVELRCDPISGHTALYWYRQSLGQGLEFLIYFQGNSAPDKSGLPSDRFSAERTGGSVSTLTIQRTQQEDSAVYLCASSLAGTGGWSNQPQHFGDGTRLSIL.

V and J are TRBV12-3 or TRBV12-4 and TRBJ2-7, with D unresolved. The CDR3 extends over 14 amino acids. Trimming left V 4 bases short and J 0 bases short, with 10 bases between. The CDR3 sequence: CASSSSVLSYEQYF. The CDR3 DNA reads TGTGCCAGCAGTTCGTCGGTCCTCTCCTACGAGCAGTACTTC.